This TCR beta chain was observed in a study of CD8 T cells in ankylosing spondylitis. Study-wide results and limits: Past research had described some motif variants in reactive arthritis synovial fluid and blood. Ankylosing spondylitis blood appeared to be characterized by a TCR beta motif of fewer than ten highly homologous variants. Researchers reportedly found disease-linked clones significantly enriched in matched ankylosing spondylitis synovial fluid.

This clonotype occurred a few times. The antigen is unknown. Scientists made TCR beta libraries using quantitative 5'-RACE with molecular barcodes. From the 5' RACE reads, TCRdb called clonotypes with MiXCR, one entry per CDR3 protein. Among about 800,000 distinct CDR3 sequences listed, 10% to 15% were seen once. This TCR was sampled from a male donor with ankylosing spondylitis. The sequenced sample was blood, either unsorted or a sorted T cell fraction (not recorded which).

CDR3: CSAREWASPTDTQYF. The DNA of the CDR3 is TGCAGTGCTAGAGAGTGGGCATCCCCCACAGATACGCAGTATTTT. V and J are TRBV20-1 and TRBJ2-3, with D unresolved. This CDR3 has 15 residues. V lost 0 bases and J lost 2, with 12 bases in between. CDR1 is DFQATT and CDR2 is SNEGSKA in the germline V gene (reference sequence).